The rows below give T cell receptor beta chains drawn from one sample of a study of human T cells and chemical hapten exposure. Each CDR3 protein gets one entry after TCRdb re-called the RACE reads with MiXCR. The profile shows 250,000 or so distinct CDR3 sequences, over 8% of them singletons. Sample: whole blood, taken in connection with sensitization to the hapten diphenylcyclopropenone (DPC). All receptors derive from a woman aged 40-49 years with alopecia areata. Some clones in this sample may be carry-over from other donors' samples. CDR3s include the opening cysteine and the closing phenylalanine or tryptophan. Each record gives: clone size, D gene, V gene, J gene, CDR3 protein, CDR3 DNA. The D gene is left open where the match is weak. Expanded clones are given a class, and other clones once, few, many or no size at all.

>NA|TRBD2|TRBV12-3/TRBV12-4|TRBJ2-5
CASSPSGETQYF
TGTGCCAGCAGTCCTAGCGGGGAGACCCAGTACTTC
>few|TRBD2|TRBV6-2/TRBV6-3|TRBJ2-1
CASSYSPSGTYEQFF
TGTGCCAGCAGTTACTCGCCTAGCGGGACCTATGAGCAGTTCTTC
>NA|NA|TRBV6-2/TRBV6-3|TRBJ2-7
CASTDPPGYEQYF
TGTGCCAGCACCGACCCTCCGGGGTACGAGCAGTACTTC
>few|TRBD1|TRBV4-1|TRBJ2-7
CASSHGTGRYEQYF
TGCGCCAGCAGCCACGGGACAGGGCGCTACGAGCAGTACTTC
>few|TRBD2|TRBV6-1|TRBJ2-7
CASSAASSGSTYEQYF
TGTGCCAGCAGTGCCGCCTCTAGCGGGAGTACCTACGAGCAGTACTTC
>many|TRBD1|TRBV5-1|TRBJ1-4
CASSLAGQGDEKLFF
TGCGCCAGCAGCTTGGCAGGACAGGGCGATGAAAAACTGTTTTTT
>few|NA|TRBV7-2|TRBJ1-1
CASSYHTNTEAFF
TGTGCCAGCAGCTACCATACGAACACTGAAGCTTTCTTT
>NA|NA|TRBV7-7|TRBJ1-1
CASSFDRYTEAFF
TGTGCTAGCAGCTTTGACAGATACACTGAAGCTTTCTTT
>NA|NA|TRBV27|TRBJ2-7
CASSWTYGSYEQYF
TGTGCCAGCAGTTGGACATACGGCTCCTACGAGCAGTACTTC
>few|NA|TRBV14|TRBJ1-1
CASSPYGGVSTEAFF
TGTGCCAGCAGCCCATATGGGGGGGTCAGCACTGAAGCTTTCTTT
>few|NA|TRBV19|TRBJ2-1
CASSMTTGYNEQFF
TGTGCCAGTAGTATGACTACAGGGTACAATGAGCAGTTCTTC
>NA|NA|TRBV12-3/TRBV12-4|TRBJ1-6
CASSLGAHLSSYNSPLHF
TGTGCCAGCAGTTTAGGGGCCCACTTGAGCTCCTATAATTCACCCCTCCACTTT
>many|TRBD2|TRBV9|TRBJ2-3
CASSVFGGSTQYF
TGTGCCAGCAGCGTATTTGGCGGGAGTACGCAGTATTTT
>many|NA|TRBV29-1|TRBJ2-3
CSAPATDTQYF
TGCAGCGCTCCCGCAACAGATACGCAGTATTTT
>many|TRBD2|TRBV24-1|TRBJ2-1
CATSDWGTRPEQFF
TGTGCCACCAGTGATTGGGGGACTAGGCCTGAGCAGTTCTTC
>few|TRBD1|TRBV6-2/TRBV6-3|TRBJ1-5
CASRAGQGGQPQHF
TGTGCCAGCAGAGCCGGACAGGGAGGGCAGCCCCAGCATTTT
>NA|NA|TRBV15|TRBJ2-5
CATSRVQETQYF
TGTGCCACCAGCAGGGTACAAGAGACCCAGTACTTC
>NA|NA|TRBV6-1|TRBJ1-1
CASSPDRIGTEAFF
TGTGCCAGCAGTCCCGACAGGATTGGCACTGAAGCTTTCTTT
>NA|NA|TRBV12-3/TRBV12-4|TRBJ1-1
CASSLLVKGTEAFF
TGTGCCAGCAGTTTACTTGTGAAGGGTACTGAAGCTTTCTTT
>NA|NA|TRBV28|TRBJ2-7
CASSLTAPTDYEQYF
TGTGCCAGCAGTTTGACAGCCCCGACGGACTACGAGCAGTACTTC
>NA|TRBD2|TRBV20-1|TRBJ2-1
CSASIASGSNEQFF
TGCAGTGCAAGTATAGCTAGCGGGAGTAATGAGCAGTTCTTC
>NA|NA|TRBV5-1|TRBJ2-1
CASSGSAHPNEQFF
TGCGCCAGCAGTGGGTCGGCTCACCCCAATGAGCAGTTCTTC
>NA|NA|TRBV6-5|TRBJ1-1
CASSYSRQDTEAFF
TGTGCCAGCAGTTACTCGCGTCAGGACACTGAAGCTTTCTTT
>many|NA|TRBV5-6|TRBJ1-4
CASSLGTEKLFF
TGTGCCAGCAGCCTGGGGACCGAAAAACTGTTTTTT
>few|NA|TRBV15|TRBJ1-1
CATSRESLLEAFF
TGTGCCACCAGCAGAGAGTCACTACTTGAAGCTTTCTTT
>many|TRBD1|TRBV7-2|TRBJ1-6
CASSLARTGSGTLHF
TGTGCCAGCAGCTTAGCTAGGACAGGGTCCGGGACCCTCCACTTT
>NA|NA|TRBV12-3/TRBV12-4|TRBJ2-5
CASSRDGQFQETQYF
TGTGCCAGCAGTCGCGACGGACAGTTCCAAGAGACCCAGTACTTC
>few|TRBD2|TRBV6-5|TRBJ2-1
CASSKGVAGRNEQFF
TGTGCCAGCAGTAAAGGGGTAGCGGGGAGGAATGAGCAGTTCTTC
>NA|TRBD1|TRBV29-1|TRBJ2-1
CSGLQGSSYNEQFF
TGCAGCGGCCTACAGGGGAGCTCCTACAATGAGCAGTTCTTC
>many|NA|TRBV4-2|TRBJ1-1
CASSQDQGSYTEAFF
TGTGCCAGCAGCCAAGATCAAGGGAGTTACACTGAAGCTTTCTTT
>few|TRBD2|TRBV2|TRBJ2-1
CASSEGLAPYNEQFF
TGTGCCAGCAGTGAGGGACTAGCTCCCTACAATGAGCAGTTCTTC
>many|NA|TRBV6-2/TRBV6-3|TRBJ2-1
CASSYSSGRRPVSPYNEQFF
TGTGCCAGCAGTTACAGCTCGGGACGGAGACCGGTGAGCCCCTACAATGAGCAGTTCTTC
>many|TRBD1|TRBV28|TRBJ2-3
CAVDRGTDTQYF
TGTGCCGTGGACAGGGGCACAGATACGCAGTATTTT
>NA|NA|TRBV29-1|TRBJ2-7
CSVKSPYEQYF
TGCAGCGTCAAATCCCCCTACGAGCAGTACTTC
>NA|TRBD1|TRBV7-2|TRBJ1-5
CASSPSQGASQPQHF
TGTGCCAGCAGCCCTAGTCAGGGGGCAAGTCAGCCCCAGCATTTT
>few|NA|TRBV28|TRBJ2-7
CASGQPGTSYEQYF
TGTGCCAGCGGGCAGCCCGGAACCTCCTACGAGCAGTACTTC
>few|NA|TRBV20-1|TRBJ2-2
CSASYRVGGELFF
TGCAGTGCTAGCTACCGGGTGGGCGGGGAGCTGTTTTTT
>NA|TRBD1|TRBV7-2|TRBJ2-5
CASSRRGRGETQYF
TGTGCCAGCAGCCGCAGGGGGCGAGGAGAGACCCAGTACTTC
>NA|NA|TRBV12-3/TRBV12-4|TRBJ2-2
CASSFLGTGELFF
TGTGCCAGCAGTTTTTTGGGCACCGGGGAGCTGTTTTTT
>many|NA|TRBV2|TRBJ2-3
CASSSTRTQYF
TGTGCCAGCAGCTCGACGCGTACGCAGTATTTT
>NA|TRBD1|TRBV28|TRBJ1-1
CASRVGQGVGKAAEAFF
TGTGCCAGCAGGGTAGGACAGGGAGTTGGTAAGGCTGCTGAAGCTTTCTTT
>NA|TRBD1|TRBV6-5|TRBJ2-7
CASSAPQGDEQYF
TGTGCCAGCAGTGCACCCCAGGGGGACGAGCAGTACTTC
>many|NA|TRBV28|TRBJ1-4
CASSAGGGTYEKLFF
TGTGCCAGCAGTGCAGGAGGAGGAACCTACGAAAAACTGTTTTTT
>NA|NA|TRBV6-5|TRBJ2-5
CASSYGKETQYF
TGTGCCAGCAGTTACGGTAAAGAGACCCAGTACTTC
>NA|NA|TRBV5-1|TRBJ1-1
CASSWQAENTEAFF
TGCGCCAGCAGCTGGCAGGCAGAGAACACTGAAGCTTTCTTT
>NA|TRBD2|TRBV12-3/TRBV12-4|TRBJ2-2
CASSFWLAVPGELFF
TGTGCCAGCAGTTTCTGGCTAGCGGTCCCCGGGGAGCTGTTTTTT
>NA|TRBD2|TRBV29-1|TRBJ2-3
CSVQTSGTTDTQYF
TGCAGCGTTCAAACTAGCGGGACCACAGATACGCAGTATTTT
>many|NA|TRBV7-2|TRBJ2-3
CASSRERVGQDTQYF
TGTGCCAGCAGTCGCGAGCGGGTTGGGCAAGATACGCAGTATTTT